In its sample, the clone carrying this T cell receptor beta chain was seen a few times. Antigen specificity is unknown. V shed 4 bases and J shed 1 base, with 13 bases lying between them. The CDR3 runs 15 residues. Germline V gives CDR1 LGHNA, CDR2 YSLEER. The TCR alpha and TCR beta cDNA libraries, bearing sample barcodes and UMIs, were generated by 5'RACE using constant-segment primers. Each CDR3 protein gets one entry after TCRdb re-called the 5' RACE reads with MiXCR. The sample has 65,000 to 90,000 distinct CDR3 sequences; 9.5% to 15% are singletons. This entry comes from a study of T-cell memory formation after mild COVID-19. General study results and limits: The second-wave clones peaking on day 37 were not confirmed as SARS-CoV-2-specific. Mostly located in CM and EM were contracting CD4+ clones, with contracting CD8+ clones located in EMRA. Later expanders leaned CD4+, whereas clones that contracted between day 15 and 85 were balanced CD4/CD8.

This TCR derives from a man between 18 and 29 years old who had mild COVID-19 (a few samples of this study predate the infection). Cell type and time point are not known. The chain combines TRBV4-3 with TRBJ1-1; D perhaps matches TRBD1 (5 bases). Sequenced material: PBMCs or a T cell subset sorted from them (not recorded which). The CDR3 here is CASSRRDSPNTEAFF. CDR3 bases: TGCGCCAGCAGCCGCCGGGACTCGCCGAACACTGAAGCTTTCTTT.